These 25 T cell receptor beta chains originate from one sample sequenced in a study of blood T cell repertoires in COVID-19. Generated by immunoSEQ multiplex PCR, the TCRdb table keeps only in-frame clones and is missing some. Of 240,000 or so clones listed, around 87% are singletons. Sample: peripheral blood. These receptors were taken from a woman in her seventies with active or convalescent COVID-19.

The chain employs TRBV5-6 and TRBJ1-2, with a possible D match to TRBD1 (5 bases). The CDR3 spans 13 residues. Germline V lookup: CDR1 SGHDT, CDR2 YYEEEE. V was trimmed by 3 bases and J by 4 bases, leaving 10 bases between them. The DNA of the CDR3 is TGTGCCAGCAGCTCGACAGACCTCTATGGCTACACCTTC. This codes for CASSSTDLYGYTF.

V usage is TRBV5-4 and J usage is TRBJ1-2; 7 positions match TRBD1. This CDR3 contains 14 residues. Germline CDR1 reads SGHNT; CDR2 reads YYREEE (reference sequence). Losses at the gene ends were 3 bases for V and 4 bases for J; bases not matched to a gene: 6. The CDR3: CASSSTGQLYGYTF. The CDR3 bases are TGTGCCAGCAGCTCGACGGGACAGCTCTATGGCTACACCTTC.

The J gene is TRBJ1-2, the V gene TRBV20-1, with TRBD1 matching over 8 bases. Germline-derived CDR1 and CDR2 are DFQATT and SNEGSKA (reference sequence). Trimming at V came to 3 bases and at J to 8 bases, leaving 17 bases not matched to a gene. There are 16 residues in the CDR3. Here the CDR3 DNA reads TGCAGTGCTAGTCGGGACAGGACTACAAGGGGTAACGGCTACACCTTC. Its protein is CSASRDRTTRGNGYTF.

The table lists this clone with a count of one. V usage is TRBV19 and J usage is TRBJ1-1, with 7 nucleotides matching TRBD1. The CDR3 is made up of 12 amino acids. Trimming removed 5 bases from V and 11 bases from J; junction bases left unmatched: 8. The germline V gene encodes CDR1 LNHDA and CDR2 SQIVND (reference sequence). The DNA for the CDR3 is TGTGCCAGTAGTGTGAACCAGGGGGGTGCTTTCTTT. It is translated as CASSVNQGGAFF.

This sequence joins TRBV29-1 and TRBJ1-1; 10 bases fit TRBD1. The germline V gene has CDR1 SQVTM and CDR2 ANQGSEA. J was trimmed by 1 base and V by 7 bases; bases with no gene match: 6. The CDR3 extends over 14 amino acids. CDR3 nucleotides: TGCAGCGCGTCGACAGGGGGCTCGAACACTGAAGCTTTCTTT. Its protein is CSASTGGSNTEAFF.

This clone was recorded a few times. The J gene is TRBJ1-3, the V gene TRBV20-1, with D hard to call. There are 14 residues in the CDR3. Germline V gives CDR1 DFQATT, CDR2 SNEGSKA (reference sequence). The ends were cut back, 3 bases at V and 0 bases at J, with 9 bases in the middle. The CDR3 DNA is TGCAGTGCTAGTTTACAGAACTCTGGAAACACCATATATTTT. This encodes CSASLQNSGNTIYF.

The rearrangement joins TRBV7-6 to TRBJ1-2, with TRBD1 matching over 12 bases. J gave up 7 bases and V 1 base, and 16 bases lay outside the gene matches. This CDR3 is built from 19 residues. Germline CDR1 and CDR2: SGHVS and FNYEAQ. The CDR3 DNA is TGTGCCAGCAGCTTAGAAGCTCCGGGACAGGGGGCCTTTCGGGGTGGCTACACCTTC. Translation gives CASSLEAPGQGAFRGGYTF.

The chain recombines TRBV9 with TRBJ1-1; D not resolved. The CDR3 loop spans 14 amino acids. Germline V gene lookup returns CDR1 SGDLS and CDR2 YYNGEE. Between the trimmed V and J ends, which lost 0 bases and 8 bases, there was a span of 14 bases. CDR3 loop: CASSVVPDPGEAFF. CDR3 nucleotides: TGTGCCAGCAGCGTAGTCCCAGACCCAGGAGAAGCTTTCTTT.

The chain carries TRBV19 and TRBJ1-3; D remains unclear. V was shortened by 6 bases and J by 0 bases, with 6 bases between the two germline ends. Germline V lookup: CDR1 LNHDA, CDR2 SQIVND (reference sequence). CDR3 length equals 13 residues. Here the CDR3 DNA reads TGTGCCAGTAGAACTTACTCTGGAAACACCATATATTTT. As protein: CASRTYSGNTIYF.

The CDR3 loop is CASGTDRLREAFF. The CDR3 DNA follows: TGTGCCAGCGGAACGGACAGGCTTCGTGAAGCTTTCTTT. The chain links TRBV9 to TRBJ1-1; 7 bases line up with TRBD1. J lost 7 bases, V lost 7 bases, and 10 bases had no gene match. The V gene's germline CDR1 is SGDLS and CDR2 YYNGEE. This CDR3 contains 13 residues.

The chain couples TRBV10-3 to TRBJ2-7; TRBD1 matches 11 bases. The CDR3 runs 15 residues. The J segment lost 4 bases and the V segment lost 4 bases, leaving 6 bases of the junction unmatched. CDR1 is ENHRY and CDR2 is SYGVKD in the germline V gene. CDR3 sequence reads: CAISVGGQGEYEQYF. CDR3 coding DNA: TGTGCCATCAGTGTCGGGGGACAGGGGGAGTACGAGCAGTACTTC.

The rearrangement uses TRBV6-4 and TRBJ2-3, with 9 bases aligning to TRBD2. The CDR3 has 14 residues. After removal of 0 bases from V and 6 bases from J, the junction contained 1 base not matched to a gene. Germline assignment: CDR1 MRHNA and CDR2 SNTAGT. The CDR3 here is CASSDSRGGDTQYF. DNA of the CDR3: TGTGCCAGCAGTGACTCGCGGGGGGGCGATACGCAGTATTTT.

Concerning this clone itself: This sample includes further DNA sequences coding for the same CDR3. V gene TRBV5-6 combines with J gene TRBJ2-2; D remains ambiguous. The V and J ends lost 4 bases and 6 bases respectively, with 7 bases between them. The V gene's germline CDR1 is SGHDT and CDR2 YYEEEE. CDR3 size: 12 residues. The CDR3 sequence is CASSPQPGELFF. The CDR3 nucleotides are TGTGCCAGCAGCCCACAACCCGGGGAGCTGTTTTTT.

The chain links TRBV10-3 to TRBJ2-5, with a possible D match to TRBD1 (5 bases). Germline V gene data show CDR1 as ENHRY and CDR2 as SYGVKD. The CDR3 spans 15 residues. Trimming took off 1 base at V and 1 base at J, with 10 bases between the two ends. CDR3 in amino acids: CAISEFVGPQETQYF. For the CDR3, the DNA is TGTGCCATCAGTGAGTTCGTGGGGCCCCAAGAGACCCAGTACTTC.

V and J are TRBV2 and TRBJ2-2; 9 bases agree with TRBD2. Germline trimming cut 6 bases from V and 3 bases from J; bases unmatched to any gene: 5. Looked up from germline, CDR1 is SNHLY and CDR2 is FYNNEI. CDR3 length: 15 residues. This CDR3 reads CASRGGTSHTGELFF. The CDR3 nucleotides are TGTGCCAGCAGGGGGGGGACTAGCCACACCGGGGAGCTGTTTTTT.

The chain recombines TRBV3-1 (or the pseudogene TRBV3-2) with TRBJ2-5; 9 bases are shared with TRBD2. Germline V lookup: CDR1 LGHDT, CDR2 YNNKEL (reference sequence). The V segment lost 4 bases and the J segment 5 bases; nucleotides outside the gene matches: 14. The CDR3 contains 17 residues. CDR3 region: CASSPGASGAGWETQYF. CDR3 in DNA: TGTGCCAGCAGCCCTGGGGCTAGCGGGGCAGGATGGGAGACCCAGTACTTC.

This clone was detected only once. The chain has TRBV5-4 and TRBJ1-6, with D possibly TRBD1 on 5 matching bases. Trimming removed 4 bases from V and 5 bases from J, with 10 bases in between. The CDR3 length is 14 residues. From germline, CDR1 is SGHNT and CDR2 YYREEE (reference sequence). CDR3 DNA: TGTGCCAGCAGCCCCAGGGTGGATAATTCACCCCTCCACTTT. This gives the protein CASSPRVDNSPLHF.

Notes on this clone: One junction end does not reproduce the germline sequence, and a read error may be involved. V and J are TRBV6-5 and TRBJ1-2; D is uncertain. Per the germline V gene, CDR1 is MNHEY and CDR2 is SVGAGI. This CDR3 has 15 amino acids. The CDR3 spells CASSRDAPGGSEGVF. The DNA for the CDR3 is TGTGCCAGCAGTCGAGATGCCCCTGGAGGTTCAGAGGGCGTCTTC.

The V call is TRBV6-2 or TRBV6-3, the J call TRBJ1-6; tentative D call: TRBD1 (5 bases). Trimming took off 7 bases at V and 11 bases at J, with 18 bases between the two ends. The CDR3 contains 14 residues. The germline gives CDR1 MNHEY, CDR2 SVGEGT. The CDR3 loop reads CASTPWGLEAPLHF. CDR3 nucleotides: TGTGCCAGCACCCCCTGGGGACTCGAGGCACCCCTCCACTTT.

This CDR3 reads CASTRNTEAFF. CDR3 DNA: TGCGCCAGCACCAGGAACACTGAAGCTTTCTTT. This chain joins TRBV10-1 and TRBJ1-1; D unclear. The germline V gene encodes CDR1 WNHNN and CDR2 SYGVQD (reference sequence). The CDR3 spans 11 residues. Deletions cut 7 bases from V and 1 base from J, with 4 bases between.

The chain's CDR3 is CASSPTGASYEQYF. The CDR3 DNA is TGTGCCAGCAGCCCCACAGGGGCGTCCTACGAGCAGTACTTC. V gene TRBV2 combines with J gene TRBJ2-7; TRBD1 agrees at 7 bases. The germline gives CDR1 SNHLY, CDR2 FYNNEI. The ends lost 6 bases at V and 1 base at J; junction bases unmatched: 6. CDR3 length equals 14 residues.

This clone was counted a few times. The rearrangement links TRBV27 to TRBJ1-2; weak D call: TRBD1 (6 bases). Trimming pared 7 bases from V and 3 bases from J, leaving 12 bases between. CDR3 length equals 13 residues. In germline, CDR1 is MNHEY, CDR2 SMNVEV (reference sequence). The CDR3 protein is CASTNRVDYGYTF. The CDR3 region has the DNA TGTGCCAGCACGAACAGGGTGGACTATGGCTACACCTTC.

This clone is a singleton in its sample. The rearrangement uses TRBV6-5 and TRBJ1-6; D unclear. The germline V and J ends were trimmed by 7 bases and 7 bases, with 17 bases remaining between them. Per germline, CDR1 MNHEY and CDR2 SVGAGI. This CDR3 contains 15 residues. CDR3 sequence reads: CASTSPRGKNSPLHF. CDR3 coding DNA: TGTGCCAGCACTTCCCCCCGGGGAAAAAATTCACCCCTCCACTTT.

This chain links TRBV6-1 with TRBJ1-2; TRBD1 matches 9 bases. CDR1 is MNHNS and CDR2 is SASEGT in the germline V gene. The CDR3 is 14 amino acids. With V trimmed by 3 bases and J by 7 bases, 6 bases remained unmatched. The CDR3 here is CASSDTGGGSGYTF. The CDR3 DNA reads as TGTGCCAGCAGTGACACAGGGGGCGGGAGTGGCTACACCTTC.

The J gene is TRBJ2-3, the V gene TRBV3-1 (or the pseudogene TRBV3-2); 7 bases map to TRBD2. Germline CDR1 and CDR2: LGHDT and YNNKEL (reference sequence). The V and J ends lost 4 bases and 4 bases, in that order; junction bases with no gene match: 5. The CDR3 contains 14 residues. CDR3 loop: CASSLGEGSDTQYF. CDR3 nucleotides: TGTGCCAGCAGCCTAGGGGAGGGGTCAGATACGCAGTATTTT.